These 32 T cell receptor beta chains were all obtained from the same sample, sequenced in a study of OX40 agonist ivuxolimab in advanced cancers. Generated by immunoSEQ multiplex PCR, the TCRdb table keeps only in-frame clones and is missing some. The sample records more than 65,000 clones, around 89% being singletons. Sample: CD4+ or CD8+ T cells sorted from blood, taken in a trial of the OX40 agonist ivuxolimab. Receptor source: an adult with an advanced solid tumor such as melanoma, head and neck, liver or kidney cancer.

V gene TRBV18 combines with J gene TRBJ2-1; the match to TRBD1 covers 8 bases. CDR1 and CDR2 (germline): KGHSH, LQKENI. The CDR3 contains 15 residues. V dropped 0 bases and J dropped 6; count of bases not matched to a gene: 4. The DNA of the CDR3 is TGTGCCAGCTCACCACCGGGACAGGCCTTCAATGAGCAGTTCTTC. The encoded protein is CASSPPGQAFNEQFF.

This clone occurred once. Different DNA sequences within this sample yield the same CDR3. This chain uses TRBV18 with TRBJ2-7; the D gene is possibly TRBD2 (6 bases). The germline gives CDR1 KGHSH, CDR2 LQKENI. This CDR3 region has 13 residues. V was trimmed by 6 bases and J by 2 bases, leaving 11 bases between them. In nucleotides, the CDR3 is TGTGCCAGCTCGCCGGGACTCCCCTACGAGCAGTACTTC. Translated: CASSPGLPYEQYF.

The chain has TRBV5-1 and TRBJ2-5; 9 bases are shared with TRBD1. Germline values: CDR1 SGHRS, CDR2 YFSETQ. The trim removed 4 bases at V and 4 bases at J, leaving 2 bases unmatched. The CDR3 covers 13 residues. CDR3 coding DNA: TGCGCCAGCAGCACGGGACAGGGAGAGACCCAGTACTTC. Translating it yields CASSTGQGETQYF.

The rearrangement links TRBV6-1 to TRBJ1-5; 8 bases line up with TRBD1. The germline V gene has CDR1 MNHNS and CDR2 SASEGT. Trimming cost V 6 bases and J 6 bases; bases outside gene matches: 4. The CDR3 covers 13 residues. The CDR3 spells CASRADRVQPQHF. CDR3 DNA sequence: TGTGCCAGCAGGGCGGACAGGGTTCAGCCCCAGCATTTT.

This chain links TRBV5-1 with TRBJ2-3; no clear D. CDR3 length equals 13 residues. Germline CDR1 SGHRS, CDR2 YFSETQ. V dropped 1 base and J dropped 0 bases, with 3 bases sitting between them. CDR3 coding DNA: TGCGCCAGCAGCTTGTTTAGCACAGATACGCAGTATTTT. Protein product: CASSLFSTDTQYF.

The chain combines TRBV10-3 with TRBJ1-5; weak D call: TRBD1 (6 bases). Per the germline V gene, CDR1 is ENHRY and CDR2 is SYGVKD. This CDR3 region has 17 residues. Trimming took 7 bases from V and 4 from J, leaving 23 bases between them. The CDR3 nucleotides read TGTGCCATCAATGCCCCTCCATATACAGGGAGGAATCAGCCCCAGCATTTT. Translating it yields CAINAPPYTGRNQPQHF.

The V gene is TRBV28, the J gene TRBJ1-2; 8 positions agree with TRBD1. The germline V gene has CDR1 MDHEN and CDR2 SYDVKM. V lost 8 bases, J lost 2 bases, and 4 bases stayed unmatched. The CDR3 length is 13 residues. CDR3 DNA sequence: TGTGCCAGCCGGACAGGGAGGAACTATGGCTACACCTTC. It codes for CASRTGRNYGYTF.

This chain uses TRBV30 with TRBJ1-2, with 7 bases fitting TRBD1. Per germline, CDR1 GTSNPN and CDR2 SVGIG (reference sequence). This CDR3 has 14 residues. V was clipped by 2 bases and J by 5 bases; unmatched bases: 8. The CDR3 region has the DNA TGTGCCTGGAGTCTCAGGGGGTTCACTTATGGCTACACCTTC. Protein: CAWSLRGFTYGYTF.

The chain carries TRBV7-9 and TRBJ1-4, with TRBD1 matching 11 bases. J gave up 5 bases and V 6 bases, and 2 bases lay outside the gene matches. The germline V gene encodes CDR1 SEHNR and CDR2 FQNEAQ (reference sequence). This CDR3 contains 14 residues. This CDR3 is CASRRTGGNEKLFF. For the CDR3, the DNA is TGTGCCAGCAGACGGACAGGGGGCAATGAAAAACTGTTTTTT.

This chain joins TRBV2 and TRBJ2-3, with D perhaps TRBD1 (5 bases). Germline V CDR1 and CDR2: SNHLY, FYNNEI. V was shortened by 7 bases and J by 8 bases, with 10 bases between the two germline ends. The CDR3 contains 11 residues. In DNA form, the CDR3 reads TGTGCCAGCACCCCAGGGTCTACGCAGTATTTT. Encoded protein: CASTPGSTQYF.

V and J are TRBV5-4 and TRBJ2-7, with 8 bases aligning to TRBD1. This CDR3 comprises 14 residues. V lost 4 bases, J lost 3 bases, and 6 bases stayed unmatched. CDR1 SGHNT and CDR2 YYREEE come from the germline V gene (reference sequence). The CDR3 DNA is TGTGCCAGCAGCCGACAGGGGATTTACTACGAGCAGTACTTC. Translation gives CASSRQGIYYEQYF.

CDR3 loop: CASSPPGLTEAFF. The CDR3 bases are TGTGCCAGCTCACCACCGGGGTTAACTGAAGCTTTCTTT. The rearrangement links TRBV18 to TRBJ1-1; the D is unclear. This CDR3 is built from 13 residues. V was cut by 0 bases and J by 5 bases, with 7 bases left in between. Per the germline V gene, CDR1 is KGHSH and CDR2 is LQKENI.

Only one count was recorded for this clone. The chain carries TRBV28 and TRBJ2-7; possible D gene TRBD1, 6 bases. V was trimmed by 6 bases and J by 4 bases, leaving 10 bases between them. The CDR3 is 12 residues long. Germline V gene data show CDR1 as MDHEN and CDR2 as SYDVKM. CDR3: CASSWGQYEQYF. The CDR3 DNA reads TGTGCCAGCAGCTGGGGGCAATACGAGCAGTACTTC.

CDR3 sequence reads: CATSKPGRGTYEQYF. The CDR3 DNA is TGTGCCACCAGCAAGCCGGGGCGGGGGACCTACGAGCAGTACTTC. The V gene is TRBV15, the J gene TRBJ2-7; 7 bases agree with TRBD2. Germline V gene lookup returns CDR1 LNHNV and CDR2 YYDKDF (reference sequence). This CDR3 contains 15 residues. After removal of 4 bases from V and 2 bases from J, the junction contained 8 bases not matched to a gene. Full variable domain (remainder filled in from reference TRBV15 and TRBJ2-7): DAMVIQNPRYQVTQFGKPVTLSCSQTLNHNVMYWYQQKSSQAPKLLFHYYDKDFNNEADTPDNFQSRRPNTSFCFLDIRSPGLGDTAMYLCATSKPGRGTYEQYFGPGTRLTVT.

This clone was seen more than once but under ten times. The chain joins TRBV6-1 to TRBJ1-2; D is unresolved. Trimming took 8 bases from V and 0 from J, leaving 13 bases between them. CDR1 is MNHNS and CDR2 is SASEGT in the germline V gene. The length of the CDR3 is 14 residues. CDR3 loop: CASVASGANYGYTF. The DNA of the CDR3 is TGTGCCAGCGTCGCGTCTGGGGCTAACTATGGCTACACCTTC.

The chain is built from TRBV7-3 and TRBJ2-1; 11 nucleotides match TRBD2. The germline CDR1 and CDR2 sequences are SGHTA and FQGTGA. The V and J ends lost 5 bases and 7 bases, in that order; junction bases with no gene match: 7. This CDR3 has 15 residues. CDR3 DNA: TGTGCCAGCAGCAATAGCGGGGGGGCCGGAAATGAGCAGTTCTTC. Translating gives CASSNSGGAGNEQFF.

V gene TRBV4-1 combines with J gene TRBJ1-2; maybe TRBD1 (5 bases). The V end lost 4 bases, the J end lost 1 base, and 16 bases lay between the germline ends. CDR3 size: 16 residues. Germline loops: CDR1 MGHRA, CDR2 YSYEKL. The CDR3: CASSPGPLGVNYGYTF. Here the CDR3 DNA reads TGCGCCAGCAGCCCGGGGCCCCTGGGGGTTAACTATGGCTACACCTTC.

J is TRBJ1-4 and V is TRBV21-1. TRBV21-1 is given as a pseudogene. The CDR3 length is 15 residues. The CDR3 loop is CASSKVWRTNEKLFF. CDR3 coding DNA: TGTGCCAGCAGCAAAGTTTGGCGAACTAATGAAAAACTGTTTTTT.

V usage is TRBV2 and J usage is TRBJ2-5, with D possibly called TRBD1 or TRBD2 (5 bases each). The germline V and J ends were trimmed by 7 bases and 5 bases, with 11 bases remaining between them. Per germline, CDR1 SNHLY and CDR2 FYNNEI. CDR3 size: 12 residues. The CDR3 sequence is CASNLGDETQYF. In DNA form, the CDR3 reads TGTGCCAGCAATTTAGGGGACGAGACCCAGTACTTC.

This clone was counted a few times. The chain has TRBV7-6 and TRBJ2-1; D call uncertain. CDR3 length equals 12 residues. The V end was cut by 3 bases, the J end by 4 bases, with 4 bases between. In germline, CDR1 is SGHVS, CDR2 FNYEAQ. Written as DNA, the CDR3 is TGTGCCAGCAGCTTGGCGTACAATGAGCAGTTCTTC. This translates into CASSLAYNEQFF.

The chain couples TRBV6-5 to TRBJ1-1; 10 positions match TRBD1. Germline CDR1 is MNHEY and CDR2 is SVGAGI. CDR3 length equals 13 residues. V shed 5 bases, J shed 10 bases, and the junction held 7 bases outside the gene matches. The CDR3 DNA is TGTGCCAGCAGTGGACAGGGGGTACTGCTAGCTTTCTTT. This encodes CASSGQGVLLAFF.

This clone was picked up a small number of times. The chain recombines TRBV6-1 with TRBJ1-2, with 10 bases identical to TRBD1. This CDR3 is 15 amino acids long. Germline assignment: CDR1 MNHNS and CDR2 SASEGT. Trimming cost V 4 bases and J 3 bases; bases outside gene matches: 5. CDR3 DNA sequence: TGTGCCAGCAGTGGCGGGACAGGGGAATACTATGGCTACACCTTC. It specifies CASSGGTGEYYGYTF.

This chain links TRBV7-9 with TRBJ2-2; no clear D. The V gene's germline CDR1 is SEHNR and CDR2 FQNEAQ (reference sequence). The CDR3 spans 14 residues. V lost 1 base and J lost 5, with 8 bases in between. Written as DNA, the CDR3 is TGTGCCAGCAGCTTAGGAACGATGACCGGGGAGCTGTTTTTT. Residues: CASSLGTMTGELFF.

The chain combines TRBV7-2 with TRBJ1-1; D gene unclear. This CDR3 is 13 amino acids long. CDR1 is SGHTA, CDR2 FQGNSA, per germline. The V end was cut by 4 bases, the J end by 5 bases, with 11 bases between. The CDR3 sequence: CASSSEVETEAFF. CDR3 nucleotides: TGTGCCAGCAGCTCCGAGGTCGAGACTGAAGCTTTCTTT.

The chain couples TRBV5-1 to TRBJ2-7, with 7 bases aligning to TRBD1. The V gene end was trimmed by 4 bases and the J gene end by 7 bases; junction bases not matched to a gene: 20. CDR1 and CDR2 (germline): SGHRS, YFSETQ. The CDR3 consists of 17 residues. Here the CDR3 DNA reads TGCGCCAGCAGCGAGACAGGTCACAGGGGTGTGATTATAGAGCAGTACTTC. It specifies CASSETGHRGVIIEQYF. Looking up the rest from reference TRBV5-1 and TRBJ2-7 gives the full variable domain: KAGVTQTPRYLIKTRGQQVTLSCSPISGHRSVSWYQQTPGQGLQFLFEYFSETQRNKGNFPGRFSGRQFSNSRSEMNVSTLELGDSALYLCASSETGHRGVIIEQYFGPGTRLTVT.

This clone has just one count. The chain links TRBV5-1 to TRBJ2-1; no firm D call. The germline V and J ends were trimmed by 0 bases and 4 bases, with 5 bases remaining between them. The germline V gene has CDR1 SGHRS and CDR2 YFSETQ. The CDR3 has 13 amino acids. This CDR3 reads CASSLGQYNEQFF. Here the CDR3 DNA reads TGCGCCAGCAGCTTGGGGCAGTACAATGAGCAGTTCTTC.

This clone was observed a few times. The chain combines TRBV27 with TRBJ2-7; a weak D match, TRBD1 (5 bases). The CDR3 is 14 amino acids. Germline V gives CDR1 MNHEY, CDR2 SMNVEV (reference sequence). The V end lost 5 bases, the J end lost 3 bases, and 14 bases lay between the germline ends. CDR3 nucleotide sequence: TGTGCCAGCAGTGTACAGGAAGGAAACTACGAGCAGTACTTC. Its translation: CASSVQEGNYEQYF.

The chain joins TRBV5-5 to TRBJ1-2; tentatively, D is TRBD1 (5 bases). CDR3 length equals 15 residues. Trimming left V 2 bases short and J 8 bases short, with 19 bases between. Germline V gives CDR1 SGHKS, CDR2 YYEKEE (reference sequence). DNA for the CDR3: TGTGCCAGCAGCTTCGGTCCGGGGGAAATAGAGGGCTACACCTTC. This sequence encodes CASSFGPGEIEGYTF. Looking up the rest from reference TRBV5-5 and TRBJ1-2 gives the full variable domain: DAGVTQSPTHLIKTRGQQVTLRCSPISGHKSVSWYQQVLGQGPQFIFQYYEKEERGRGNFPDRFSARQFPNYSSELNVNALLLGDSALYLCASSFGPGEIEGYTFGSGTRLTVV.

The V gene is TRBV25-1, the J gene TRBJ1-1, with 8 bases that match TRBD1. The trim removed 4 bases at V and 3 bases at J, leaving 7 bases unmatched. The CDR3 is made up of 15 amino acids. The germline CDR1 and CDR2 sequences are MGHDK and SYGVNS. The CDR3 is CASSGAGGADTEAFF. The CDR3 DNA sequence: TGTGCCAGCAGTGGGGCAGGGGGCGCGGACACTGAAGCTTTCTTT.

This rearrangement joins TRBV27 to TRBJ1-2, with TRBD1 matching over 7 bases. The V and J ends lost 6 bases and 6 bases, in that order; junction bases with no gene match: 4. Per germline, CDR1 MNHEY and CDR2 SMNVEV (reference sequence). This CDR3 has 12 residues. Written as DNA, the CDR3 is TGTGCCAGCAGATCGACAGGGAATGGCTACACCTTC. Protein: CASRSTGNGYTF.

The rearrangement uses TRBV28 and TRBJ1-1; weak D call: TRBD1 (5 bases). The length of the CDR3 is 12 residues. Trimming stripped 10 bases from V and 0 bases from J, with 9 bases between. Germline V gene lookup returns CDR1 MDHEN and CDR2 SYDVKM. The CDR3 DNA follows: TGTGCCACGGGGACGGTGAACACTGAAGCTTTCTTT. Protein product: CATGTVNTEAFF.

This clone was seen just once. The chain couples TRBV6-6 to TRBJ1-1; D remains unclear. V lost 5 bases, J lost 2 bases, and 9 bases lay in between. The CDR3 is 13 amino acids. The germline gives CDR1 MNHNY, CDR2 SVGAGI (reference sequence). The CDR3 reads CASSTGSNTEAFF. The DNA for the CDR3 is TGTGCCAGCAGTACGGGGTCCAACACTGAAGCTTTCTTT.